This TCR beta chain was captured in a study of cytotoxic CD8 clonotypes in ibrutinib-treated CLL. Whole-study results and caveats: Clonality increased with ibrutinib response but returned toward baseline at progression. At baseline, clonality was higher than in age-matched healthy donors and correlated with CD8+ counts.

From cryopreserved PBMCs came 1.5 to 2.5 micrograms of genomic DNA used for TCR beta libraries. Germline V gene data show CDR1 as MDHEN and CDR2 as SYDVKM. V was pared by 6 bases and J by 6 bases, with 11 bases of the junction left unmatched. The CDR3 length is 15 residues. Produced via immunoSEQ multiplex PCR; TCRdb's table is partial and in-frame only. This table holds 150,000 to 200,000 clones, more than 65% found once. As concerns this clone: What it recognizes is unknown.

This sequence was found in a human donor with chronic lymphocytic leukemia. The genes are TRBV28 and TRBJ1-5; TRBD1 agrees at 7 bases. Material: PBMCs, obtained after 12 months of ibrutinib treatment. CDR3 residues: CASSAQGGLAQPQHF. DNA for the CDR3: TGTGCCAGCAGCGCGCAAGGGGGCTTGGCTCAGCCCCAGCATTTT.